The 29 T cell receptor beta chains presented below share a single source sample, sequenced in a study of response to subunit inactivated influenza vaccine. TCRdb re-analysed the RT-PCR reads in MiXCR, keeping a single row per CDR3 protein. The table has 450,000 to 600,000 distinct CDR3 sequences, less than 8% seen once. Sequencing used PBMCs from blood, obtained less than 30 months after vaccination. The origin of the receptors is a man in his fifties or sixties who received an inactivated influenza vaccine.

The chain employs TRBV28 and TRBJ2-7, with TRBD2 matching 12 bases. The germline V gene has CDR1 MDHEN and CDR2 SYDVKM. Trimming cost V 4 bases and J 2 bases; bases outside gene matches: 3. The CDR3 runs to 15 residues. The CDR3: CASSSRLAGAYEQYF. The CDR3, as DNA: TGTGCCAGCAGTTCAAGACTAGCGGGGGCCTACGAGCAGTACTTC. The entire variable domain, with the rest obtained from reference TRBV28 and TRBJ2-7, is as follows: DVKVTQSSRYLVKRTGEKVFLECVQDMDHENMFWYRQDPGLGLRLIYFSYDVKMKEKGDIPEGYSVSREKKERFSLILESASTNQTSMYLCASSSRLAGAYEQYFGPGTRLTVT.

The chain is built from TRBV7-8 and TRBJ1-4; D is possibly TRBD1 (6 bases). Germline CDR1 and CDR2: SGHVS and FQNEAQ. Between the trimmed V and J ends, which lost 2 bases and 4 bases, there was a span of 11 bases. The CDR3 has 15 amino acids. The CDR3, as DNA: TGTGCCAGCAGCTTAAGGGAGGGGGTTAATGAAAAACTGTTTTTT. Residues: CASSLREGVNEKLFF.

This clonotype was detected only a few times. The genes are TRBV29-1 and TRBJ2-7; D not resolved. Germline V gives CDR1 SQVTM, CDR2 ANQGSEA. This CDR3 region has 12 residues. The germline V and J ends were trimmed by 7 bases and 6 bases, with 16 bases remaining between them. As DNA, the CDR3 is TGCAGCGCACAGCCCGACTTTGGCGAGCAGTACTTC. Translated, it gives CSAQPDFGEQYF.

Only a few counts were recorded for this clonotype. V and J are TRBV28 and TRBJ1-1; D is unclear. The V end lost 5 bases, the J end lost 8 bases, and 18 bases lay between the germline ends. CDR3 size: 14 residues. Germline CDR1 MDHEN, CDR2 SYDVKM. Here the CDR3 reads CASSIRRVSGEAFF. CDR3 coding DNA: TGTGCCAGCAGTATAAGGAGGGTATCTGGGGAAGCTTTCTTT.

This clonotype occurred many times. The V gene is TRBV20-1, the J gene TRBJ2-5; TRBD2 might be the D (6 bases). Trimming removed 6 bases from V and 2 bases from J, with 13 bases in between. This CDR3 contains 13 residues. CDR1 is DFQATT and CDR2 is SNEGSKA in the germline V gene (reference sequence). Written as DNA, the CDR3 is TGCAGTGCAGGGACTGGACTACAAGAGACCCAGTACTTC. Encoded protein: CSAGTGLQETQYF.

Concerning this clonotype itself: At one of its ends the junction is not consistent with the germline gene, which may arise from a read error. V is TRBV7-9 and J is TRBJ2-3; the D call may be TRBD1 or TRBD2 (5 bases each). CDR3 length equals 14 residues. Germline loops: CDR1 SEHNR, CDR2 FQNEAQ (reference sequence). The CDR3 reads CVSSLGPSTDTQYF. CDR3 DNA: TGTGTCAGCAGTTTGGGACCGAGCACAGATACGCAGTATTTT.

The chain links TRBV18 to TRBJ2-6; the match to TRBD1 covers 7 bases. Per germline, CDR1 KGHSH and CDR2 LQKENI. This CDR3 is 14 amino acids long. After removal of 5 bases from V and 9 bases from J, the junction contained 7 bases not matched to a gene. DNA for the CDR3: TGTGCCAGCTCATCCGGGACAGCTAACAACGTCCTGACTTTC. Translated, it gives CASSSGTANNVLTF.

This clonotype was recorded many times. The chain employs TRBV5-1 and TRBJ1-1; D not resolved. Germline assignment: CDR1 SGHRS and CDR2 YFSETQ. V lost 0 bases to trimming and J lost 4 bases, with 7 bases between them. This CDR3 has 13 residues. CDR3 amino acids: CASSLAVGTEAFF. Here the CDR3 DNA reads TGCGCCAGCAGCTTGGCGGTTGGCACTGAAGCTTTCTTT.

This clonotype appeared many times. A read error may account for a junction end that differs from germline. This chain links TRBV6-1 with TRBJ2-5, with unresolved D. The CDR3 totals 10 residues. The germline V gene has CDR1 MNHNS and CDR2 SASEGT. The CDR3: CASREETQYF. The CDR3 DNA sequence: TGTGCCAGCAGGGAAGAGACCCAGTACTTC.

The chain couples TRBV6-5 to TRBJ2-3; a possible D gene is TRBD1 (6 bases). Germline-derived CDR1 and CDR2 are MNHEY and SVGAGI. V was pared by 2 bases and J by 1 base, with 22 bases between. The CDR3 has 19 amino acids. Here the CDR3 DNA reads TGTGCCAGCAGTTACGTGGCAGGGGTTATTTCCTTTGGCACAGATACGCAGTATTTT. It specifies CASSYVAGVISFGTDTQYF.

The chain has TRBV12-3 or TRBV12-4 and TRBJ1-2; maybe TRBD1 (5 bases). The CDR3 totals 13 residues. V was clipped by 5 bases and J by 8 bases, with 15 bases between them. CDR3 sequence: CASSAVGGYGYTF. CDR3 bases: TGTGCCAGCAGTGCGGTGGGGGGGTACGGCTACACCTTC.

CDR3 DNA: TGCGCCAGCAGCTTGGTAGGGAGAGGCACTGAAGCTTTCTTT. It translates to CASSLVGRGTEAFF. V is TRBV5-1 and J is TRBJ1-1; D gene uncertain. Germline CDR1 is SGHRS and CDR2 is YFSETQ. CDR3 size: 14 residues. V shed 0 bases and J shed 4 bases, with 10 bases lying between them.

Ten or more counts support this clonotype. The V call is TRBV4-1, the J call TRBJ1-1; D is ambiguous. The CDR3 has 14 residues. Trimming removed 1 base at V and 1 base at J, with 7 bases between. Germline V gene sequence: CDR1 MGHRA, CDR2 YSYEKL. The CDR3 sequence: CASSQVGGNTEAFF. CDR3 nucleotide sequence: TGCGCCAGCAGCCAAGTGGGTGGGAACACTGAAGCTTTCTTT.

The chain links TRBV15 to TRBJ2-3; D is perhaps TRBD2 (6 bases). The CDR3 extends over 13 amino acids. CDR1 is LNHNV, CDR2 YYDKDF, per germline (reference sequence). Trimming took off 7 bases at V and 6 bases at J, with 14 bases between the two ends. The CDR3 region is CATTRRGSDTQYF. The CDR3 DNA sequence: TGTGCCACCACCCGGAGGGGATCGGATACGCAGTATTTT.

This clonotype showed up many times. The rearrangement joins TRBV20-1 to TRBJ1-2; the match to TRBD1 covers 8 bases. The CDR3 loop spans 14 amino acids. V dropped 6 bases and J dropped 1; count of bases not matched to a gene: 7. Germline assignment: CDR1 DFQATT and CDR2 SNEGSKA (reference sequence). For the CDR3, the DNA is TGCAGTGCCCGTCGGACAGGGCTTAACTATGGCTACACCTTC. It yields the protein CSARRTGLNYGYTF.

The rearrangement uses TRBV6-1 and TRBJ1-2; D uncertain. V lost 5 bases to trimming and J lost 2 bases, with 12 bases between them. CDR3 length equals 14 residues. The V gene's germline CDR1 is MNHNS and CDR2 SASEGT. The CDR3 reads CASSPWEGNYGYTF. CDR3 bases: TGTGCCAGCAGTCCTTGGGAGGGAAACTATGGCTACACCTTC.

The V gene is TRBV27, the J gene TRBJ2-1; D is possibly TRBD1 (5 bases). CDR3 length equals 12 residues. The V gene's germline CDR1 is MNHEY and CDR2 SMNVEV (reference sequence). Trimming shortened V by 8 bases and J by 1 base, and 6 bases separated the two germline ends. CDR3 region: CASGASYNEQFF. Written as DNA, the CDR3 is TGTGCCAGCGGGGCATCCTACAATGAGCAGTTCTTC.

This clonotype has just a few counts. The chain couples TRBV10-3 to TRBJ2-5; 8 positions match TRBD1. This CDR3 is built from 14 residues. Per the germline V gene, CDR1 is ENHRY and CDR2 is SYGVKD. With V trimmed by 6 bases and J by 1 base, 4 bases remained unmatched. Written as DNA, the CDR3 is TGTGCCATCAGGAAACAGGGGGTCCAAGAGACCCAGTACTTC. Translating gives CAIRKQGVQETQYF.

The table lists this clonotype with a few counts. The rearrangement links TRBV6-5 to TRBJ2-5; D might be TRBD1 or TRBD2, each matching 5 bases. Germline CDR1 and CDR2: MNHEY and SVGAGI. There are 15 residues in the CDR3. The V and J ends lost 2 bases and 5 bases respectively, with 15 bases between them. The CDR3 here is CASSYGDPQPETQYF. The CDR3 coding sequence is TGTGCCAGCAGTTACGGGGACCCCCAACCGGAGACCCAGTACTTC.

The chain links TRBV6-1 to TRBJ2-1, with D maybe TRBD2 (6 bases). The CDR3 is made up of 15 amino acids. The ends were cut back, 5 bases at V and 0 bases at J, with 11 bases in the middle. Germline CDR1 reads MNHNS; CDR2 reads SASEGT. CDR3 nucleotide sequence: TGTGCCAGCAGTCAACTAGCTCCCTCCTACAATGAGCAGTTCTTC. Translation gives CASSQLAPSYNEQFF.

V gene TRBV10-3 combines with J gene TRBJ1-2, with TRBD1 matching 7 bases. Looked up from germline, CDR1 is ENHRY and CDR2 is SYGVKD. CDR3 size: 13 residues. The V and J ends lost 10 bases and 2 bases, in that order; junction bases with no gene match: 7. CDR3: CASTGQDNYGYTF. CDR3 in DNA: TGTGCCAGCACAGGACAGGACAACTATGGCTACACCTTC.

This clonotype was seen ten or more times. The V gene is TRBV7-8, the J gene TRBJ1-2; the D gene is possibly TRBD1 (6 bases). The germline CDR1 and CDR2 sequences are SGHVS and FQNEAQ. This CDR3 has 13 residues. The germline V and J ends were trimmed by 5 bases and 3 bases, with 10 bases remaining between them. The CDR3: CASSGQGYYGYTF. As DNA, the CDR3 is TGTGCCAGCAGCGGGCAGGGGTACTATGGCTACACCTTC. The full variable domain, its missing parts supplied by reference TRBV7-8 and TRBJ1-2, is GAGVSQSPRYKVAKRGQDVALRCDPISGHVSLFWYQQALGQGPEFLTYFQNEAQLDKSGLPSDRFFAERPEGSVSTLKIQRTQQEDSAVYLCASSGQGYYGYTFGSGTRLTVV.

V and J are TRBV20-1 and TRBJ2-1, with a possible D match to TRBD2 (5 bases). The CDR3 has 17 residues. The ends were cut back, 1 base at V and 2 bases at J, with 18 bases in the middle. The germline V gene encodes CDR1 DFQATT and CDR2 SNEGSKA (reference sequence). Written as DNA, the CDR3 is TGCAGTGCTAGAGCAATGCTTCTAGCTTATACCTACAATGAGCAGTTCTTC. The encoded protein is CSARAMLLAYTYNEQFF.

This chain joins TRBV6-5 and TRBJ2-2; 8 bases are shared with TRBD2. The ends lost 4 bases at V and 6 bases at J; junction bases unmatched: 4. Germline values: CDR1 MNHEY, CDR2 SVGAGI. The CDR3 covers 14 residues. Here the CDR3 DNA reads TGTGCCAGCAGTTTCGGGGGGGAGGCCGGGGAGCTGTTTTTT. This sequence encodes CASSFGGEAGELFF.

This clonotype was seen a few times. The genes are TRBV14 and TRBJ1-3; D ambiguous. The CDR3 is 16 amino acids. V lost 4 bases and J 0 bases, leaving 13 bases between the germline ends. The V gene's germline CDR1 is SGHDN and CDR2 FVKESK. DNA for the CDR3: TGTGCCAGCAGCCCTAGAGGGAGTCTCTCTGGAAACACCATATATTTT. Protein product: CASSPRGSLSGNTIYF.

Only a few counts were recorded for this clonotype. J is TRBJ1-2 and V is TRBV4-2, with 7 bases that match TRBD1. The germline gives CDR1 LGHNA, CDR2 YNFKEQ. The CDR3 sequence is 17 residues long. J gave up 6 bases and V 1 base, and 14 bases lay outside the gene matches. The DNA of the CDR3 is TGTGCCAGCAGCCAAGTCAGTAGGGGGCACACGGCGGATGGCTACACCTTC. Translated: CASSQVSRGHTADGYTF.

This clonotype was seen at least ten times. The chain recombines TRBV20-1 with TRBJ1-4; D unresolved. The germline gives CDR1 DFQATT, CDR2 SNEGSKA (reference sequence). The ends were cut back, 2 bases at V and 1 base at J, with 11 bases in the middle. The CDR3 contains 15 residues. The CDR3 DNA sequence: TGCAGTGCTAGAAATTTGGTGGAAACTAATGAAAAACTGTTTTTT. Amino acid sequence: CSARNLVETNEKLFF.

This clonotype came up a few times. The rearrangement joins TRBV11-1 to TRBJ1-1; no reliable D call. CDR1 and CDR2 (germline): SGHAT, FQDESV (reference sequence). The V and J ends lost 6 bases and 5 bases respectively, with 31 bases between them. CDR3 length: 19 residues. DNA of the CDR3: TGTGCCAGCAGTTTTTTCTCCGGCGCTCCCCGCGGGAAGAGGACTGAAGCTTTCTTT. Protein product: CASSFFSGAPRGKRTEAFF.

This sequence joins TRBV5-1 and TRBJ2-7, with a tentative D call TRBD2 (6 bases). V gave up 4 bases and J gave up 3 bases, with 23 bases separating them. CDR1 is SGHRS, CDR2 YFSETQ, per germline. The CDR3 is made up of 17 amino acids. CDR3 in amino acids: CASSPTTGWEVRYEQYF. In DNA, the CDR3 is TGCGCCAGCAGCCCCACGACGGGATGGGAGGTTCGCTACGAGCAGTACTTC.